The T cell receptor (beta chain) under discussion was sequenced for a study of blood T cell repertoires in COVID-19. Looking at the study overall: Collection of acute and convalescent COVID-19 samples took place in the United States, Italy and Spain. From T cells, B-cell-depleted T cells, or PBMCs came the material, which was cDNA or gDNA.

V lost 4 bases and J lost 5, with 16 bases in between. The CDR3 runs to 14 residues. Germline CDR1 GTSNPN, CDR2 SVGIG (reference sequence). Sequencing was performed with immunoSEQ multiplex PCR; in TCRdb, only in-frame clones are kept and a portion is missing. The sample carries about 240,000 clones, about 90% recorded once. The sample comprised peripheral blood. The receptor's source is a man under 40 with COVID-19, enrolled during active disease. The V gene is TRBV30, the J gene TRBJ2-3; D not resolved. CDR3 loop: CAWTPLELVDTQYF. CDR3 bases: TGTGCCTGGACCCCCCTAGAATTGGTAGATACGCAGTATTTT.